This section outlines one TCR beta chain sequence together with its context. This clone's antigen is unknown. Interpreted using the paper, the time point label stands for: major or complete molecular response after front-line TKI therapy. Around 16 CML patients were included in the patient cohort, and matched post-remission samples were retrieved for a subset of these patients. Including cysteine and phenylalanine, the CDR3 has 17 amino acids. The DNA is unrecorded. CDR1 SEHNR and CDR2 FQNEAQ are derived from the germline V gene (reference sequence). This record belongs to a study of alternative splicing in chronic myeloid leukemia remission (dated by TCRdb to 2018 to 2020). Regarding the study in general: Remission specimens from the trials were collected at major or complete molecular response, at 12 or 24 months of TKI therapy. Total RNA was extracted with Trizol from peripheral blood mononuclear cells of diagnosis, remission and control samples. Female/male counts of 11/5 were recorded for diagnosis samples, 8/3 for remission samples and 2/4 for controls. The diagnostic specimens from the trials consisted of total leukocytes from peripheral blood collected in EDTA. The median age was 54 years at diagnosis and 56 to 60 at remission, while healthy controls had a median age of about 39. The French Persistem study supplied nine CML samples, of which seven were diagnostic and two were matched remission samples. RNA sequencing was used to profile peripheral blood obtained from chronic-phase CML patients at diagnosis and at remission, and the resulting profiles were compared with those of healthy donors. Several diagnostic specimens, together with matched remission specimens, were obtained from the RESIST (imatinib), ENESTxtnd (nilotinib) and PINNACLE (nilotinib plus pegylated interferon) trials. Beyond this particular receptor, the publication reports: Blood cell composition varied strongly between timepoints, moving from enrichment of myeloid progenitors at diagnosis to enrichment of mature lymphoid cells at remission. At remission, blood cell composition was reshaped to resemble that of the lymphoid cell-enriched normal controls.

The library was prepared using bulk RNA-seq. The TruSeq Stranded RNA sample prep kit was used to generate libraries of poly-A-enriched mRNA from an input of about 0.98 ug total RNA. Paired-end sequencing was performed on a HiSeq 2500, with each sample sequenced in triplicate. RNA-seq read length was 125 nucleotides per mate. On the study's bioinformatics: Reads were trimmed and aligned to hg38 with STAR v2.7, with quality control by FASTQC, RSeQC and multiqc. Salmon 0.14.1 was used to quantify gene expression levels as transcripts per million (TPM). Principal component analysis suggested that transcriptomic profiles were not driven by trial, library batch, sequencing batch, treatment regimen or sex. TCRdb reprocessed the reads and assigns one entry to each CDR3 protein sequence, leaving out DNA. TCRdb, not the authors, supplied the V and J calls. In all, the sample holds almost 300 distinct CDR3 sequences, and approximately 98% of those were seen once. The ten top clones hold less than 9% of the sample.

The rearranged segments are TRBV7-9 and TRBJ2-7; checking the TCRdb D call of TRBD1 is not possible without DNA. The TCR sequence derives from an adult with chronic myeloid leukemia. The sequencing used PBMCs or total blood leukocytes (not recorded which), collected during remission. CDR3 region: CASSPFSRGANSYEQYF.